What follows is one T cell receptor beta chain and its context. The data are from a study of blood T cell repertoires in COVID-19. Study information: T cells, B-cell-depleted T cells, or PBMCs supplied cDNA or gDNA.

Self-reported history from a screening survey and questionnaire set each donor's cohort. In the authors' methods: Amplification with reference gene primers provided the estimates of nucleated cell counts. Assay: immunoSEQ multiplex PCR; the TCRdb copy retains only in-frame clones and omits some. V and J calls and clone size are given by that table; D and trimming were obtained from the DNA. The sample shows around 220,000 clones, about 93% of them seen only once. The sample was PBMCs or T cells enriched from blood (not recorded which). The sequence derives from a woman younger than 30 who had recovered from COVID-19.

The chain's CDR3 is CASSSPTGLVSNGYTF. The CDR3 nucleotides are TGTGCCAGCAGTTCCCCGACAGGTTTGGTTTCTAATGGCTACACCTTC. The chain has TRBV28 and TRBJ1-2; maybe TRBD1 (6 bases). The CDR3 runs to 16 residues. V was trimmed by 4 bases and J by 6 bases, leaving 21 bases between them. Germline V gene sequence: CDR1 MDHEN, CDR2 SYDVKM.